This record looks at one TCR beta chain sequence and its context. Its antigen is unidentified. The length of the CDR3 is 14 residues. Assay: immunoSEQ multiplex PCR; the TCRdb copy retains only in-frame clones and omits some. Of about 27,000 clones listed, roughly four fifths were seen once; the top ten hold almost 1.5%. ViraFEST assay sequencing came after antigen-specific CD4+ T cells were expanded with viral peptide pools. After roughly 9 days in culture, the CD4+ T cells were isolated. Of the BNT162b2 and mRNA-1273 vaccines, participants received two doses of one or the other. The data were obtained in a study of vaccination effects on CD4 cells after COVID-19. Study-level results: Late in the post-vaccination period, infection-induced and vaccine-induced clones underwent marked clonal contraction.

V is TRBV21-1 and J is TRBJ2-2. TRBV21-1 is a known pseudogene. The receptor was derived from a human donor who received a COVID-19 vaccine. Some clones in this sample may be carry-over from other donors' samples. The sample in question was CD4+ T cells from PBMCs cultured with HCoV-NL63 spike peptides, obtained after COVID-19 vaccination. In DNA, the CDR3 is TGTGCCAGGATTAGAATAGGGATTGCCGGGGAGCTGTTTTTT. Protein sequence: CARIRIGIAGELFF.